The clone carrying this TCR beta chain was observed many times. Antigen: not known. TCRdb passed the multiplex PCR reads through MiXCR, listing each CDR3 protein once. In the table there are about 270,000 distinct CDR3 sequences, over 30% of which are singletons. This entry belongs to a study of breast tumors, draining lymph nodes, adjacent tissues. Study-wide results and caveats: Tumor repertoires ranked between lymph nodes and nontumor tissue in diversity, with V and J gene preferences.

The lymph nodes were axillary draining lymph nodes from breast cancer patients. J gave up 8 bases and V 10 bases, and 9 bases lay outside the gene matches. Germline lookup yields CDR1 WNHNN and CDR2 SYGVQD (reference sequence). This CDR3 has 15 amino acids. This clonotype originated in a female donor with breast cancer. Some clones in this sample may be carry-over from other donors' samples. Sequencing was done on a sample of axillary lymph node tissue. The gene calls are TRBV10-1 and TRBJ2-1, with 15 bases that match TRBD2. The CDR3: CATSRGLAGGYEQFF. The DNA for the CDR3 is TGCGCCACCTCCCGGGGACTAGCGGGGGGCTATGAGCAGTTCTTC.